This TCR beta chain was captured by sequencing in a study of blood T cell repertoires in COVID-19. The wider study: COVID-19 samples from acute and convalescent phases originated in the United States, Italy and Spain.

The V and J ends lost 0 bases and 1 base respectively, with 5 bases between them. This CDR3 is built from 14 residues. Germline V lookup: CDR1 MGHRA, CDR2 YSYEKL. The assay was immunoSEQ multiplex PCR, and TCRdb's table has in-frame clones only and misses some. The data contain approximately 75,000 clones, approximately 80% of them seen just once; the ten biggest clones take up 8.5% to 10%. This TCR derives from an elderly woman with acute or convalescent COVID-19. The sample comprised peripheral blood. The rearrangement uses TRBV4-1 and TRBJ2-3; D is possibly TRBD2 (5 bases). CDR3 nucleotide sequence: TGCGCCAGCAGCCAAGAGCGGGGCACAGATACGCAGTATTTT. This codes for CASSQERGTDTQYF.